These T cell receptor beta chains were read from a single sample in a study of beta chain features in type 1 diabetes. Only in-frame clones appear in the TCRdb table, and some are missing; sequencing was by immunoSEQ multiplex PCR. The repertoire holds 680,000 or so clones, 13% seen once, with about 0.02% in the top ten. The sequencing sample was made of naive CD4+ T cells from blood. The origin of the receptors is a man younger than 35 with type 1 diabetes. The CDR3 runs from the conserved cysteine through the conserved F or W. A D gene is named only where the DNA matches it firmly. Some rows have no size entry. The others give once, few or many, or a class for an expanded clone.

D gene	V gene	J gene	clone size	CDR3 DNA	CDR3 protein
-	TRBV19	TRBJ2-5	-	TGTGCCAGTAGTACGGACACGGAAGAGACCCAGTACTTC	CASSTDTEETQYF
TRBD2	TRBV9	TRBJ2-1	few	TGTGCCAGCAATAGCGCTAGCGGTGAGCAGTTCTTC	CASNSASGEQFF
-	TRBV27	TRBJ1-1	few	TGTGCCAGCAGTTTACGGGCAGGGGCGGCCACTGAAGCTTTCTTT	CASSLRAGAATEAFF
-	TRBV30	TRBJ2-2	-	TGTGCCTGGAGCGGCACTAGCTCGCGCGGGGAGCTGTTTTTT	CAWSGTSSRGELFF
-	TRBV10-3	TRBJ1-2	-	TGTGCCATCAGTGACGGGCAAAATGGCTACACCTTC	CAISDGQNGYTF
TRBD1	TRBV27	TRBJ2-6	-	TGTGCCAGCAGCTCTGGACAGGGGATGGCCAACGTCCTGACTTTC	CASSSGQGMANVLTF
-	TRBV15	TRBJ1-1	-	TGTGCCACCAGCAGAGCCGGTCCGGGTACTGAAGCTTTCTTT	CATSRAGPGTEAFF
-	TRBV30	TRBJ1-2	-	TGTGCCTGGGAACAGGGAGGCTATGGCTACACCTTC	CAWEQGGYGYTF
TRBD1	TRBV7-9	TRBJ2-1	few	TGTGCCAGCAGCTTCCCAGGGACAGGGATAGGCAATGAGCAGTTCTTC	CASSFPGTGIGNEQFF
TRBD2	TRBV7-8	TRBJ2-1	few	TGTGCCAGCAGCTCTAGGACTAGCGCCGGGCCCCGAGATGAGCAGTTCTTC	CASSSRTSAGPRDEQFF
TRBD1	TRBV28	TRBJ2-1	few	TGTGCCAGCAGTTTAACAGGGGCCCACAATGAGCAGTTCTTC	CASSLTGAHNEQFF
TRBD1	TRBV7-8	TRBJ2-2	-	TGTGCCAGCAGCCAGGGGGCCGGGACGCGGACCGGGGAGCTGTTTTTT	CASSQGAGTRTGELFF
-	TRBV6-5	TRBJ2-3	-	TGTGCCAGCAGTTACTCGCACAGGAGCACAGATACGCAGTATTTT	CASSYSHRSTDTQYF
-	TRBV7-9	TRBJ2-5	few	TGTGCCAGCAACGGGGGGCCCCAAGAGACCCAGTACTTC	CASNGGPQETQYF
-	TRBV6-1	TRBJ1-3	-	TGTGCCAGCAGTGAAGCGCGCATAGTCCGCTCTGGAAACACCATATATTTT	CASSEARIVRSGNTIYF
-	TRBV28	TRBJ1-6	few	TGTGCCAGCAGGAAGGACGGGAGCTCCTATAATTCACCCCTCCACTTT	CASRKDGSSYNSPLHF
-	TRBV5-1	TRBJ1-5	few	TGCGCCAGCAGCTTGCTAGGGGAAAGCAATCAGCCCCAGCATTTT	CASSLLGESNQPQHF
-	TRBV19	TRBJ2-1	-	TGTGCCAGTAGATCCAGGGTTGAGCAGTTCTTC	CASRSRVEQFF
-	TRBV7-9	TRBJ2-7	-	TGTGCCAGCAGCTTAGACCGGGGCGGGGAGCAGTACTTC	CASSLDRGGEQYF
TRBD1	TRBV10-3	TRBJ2-2	-	TGTGCCACTGGGACAGAGAACACCGGGGAGCTGTTTTTT	CATGTENTGELFF
TRBD1	TRBV28	TRBJ2-3	-	TGTGCCAGCAGTTTAAGGCAGGGGGCAGATACGCAGTATTTT	CASSLRQGADTQYF
TRBD2	TRBV6-4	TRBJ2-1	few	TGTGCCAGCAGTGATGGACTAGCGGGAGGGAGGAATGAGCAGTTCTTC	CASSDGLAGGRNEQFF
-	TRBV2	TRBJ2-7	few	TGTGCCAGCAGTGAAGAGCGGGCCCCGACGGACGAGCAGTACTTC	CASSEERAPTDEQYF
-	TRBV6-1	TRBJ2-3	-	TGTGCCAGCAGCCCAACATGGGGCACAGATACGCAGTATTTT	CASSPTWGTDTQYF
-	TRBV19	TRBJ1-1	few	TGTGCCAGTAATGTGGGCAGTTTGAACACTGAAGCTTTCTTT	CASNVGSLNTEAFF
TRBD2	TRBV5-4	TRBJ2-3	-	TGTGCCAGCAGCTTTTCCAGCGGGGGCCCAGATACGCAGTATTTT	CASSFSSGGPDTQYF